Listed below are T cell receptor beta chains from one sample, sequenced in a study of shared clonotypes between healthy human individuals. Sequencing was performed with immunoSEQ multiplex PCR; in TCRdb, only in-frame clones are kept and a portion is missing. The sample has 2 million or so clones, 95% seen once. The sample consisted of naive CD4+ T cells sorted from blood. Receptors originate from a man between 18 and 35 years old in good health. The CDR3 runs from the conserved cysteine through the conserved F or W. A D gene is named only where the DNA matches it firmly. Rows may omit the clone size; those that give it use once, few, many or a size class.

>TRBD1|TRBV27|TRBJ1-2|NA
TGTGCCAGCAGCGGACAGGGGGCGGGAGGCTACACCTTC
CASSGQGAGGYTF
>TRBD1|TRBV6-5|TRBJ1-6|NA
TGTGCCAGCAGTTACGGGACAGGGATATCACCCCTCCACTTT
CASSYGTGISPLHF
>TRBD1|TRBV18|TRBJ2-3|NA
TGTGCCAGCTCGGGACAGGGGACAGATACGCAGTATTTT
CASSGQGTDTQYF
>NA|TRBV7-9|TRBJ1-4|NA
TGTGCCAGCAGCTCATCCCTAGGTGGAACTAATGAAAAACTGTTTTTT
CASSSSLGGTNEKLFF
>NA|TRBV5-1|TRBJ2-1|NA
TGCGCCAGCAGCTTGGGACAGGCTGATGAGCAGTTCTTC
CASSLGQADEQFF
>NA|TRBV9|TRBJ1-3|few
TGTGCCAGCAGCCCACAGCTTTTTGGAAACACCATATATTTT
CASSPQLFGNTIYF
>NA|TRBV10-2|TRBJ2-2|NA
TGCGCCAGCAGTGACTTTCGCGCCGGGGAGCTGTTTTTT
CASSDFRAGELFF
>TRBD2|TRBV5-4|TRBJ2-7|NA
TGTGCCAGCAGCTCTGGGGGGACTAGCGGGAGATCCTACGAGCAGTACTTC
CASSSGGTSGRSYEQYF
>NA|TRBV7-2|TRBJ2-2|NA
TGTGCCAGCAGCTTACCGGGGGCCGGGGAGCTGTTTTTT
CASSLPGAGELFF
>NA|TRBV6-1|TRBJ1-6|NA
TGTGCCAGCAGTGGAACAGCTAGTAGCTCCTATAATTCACCCCTCCACTTT
CASSGTASSSYNSPLHF